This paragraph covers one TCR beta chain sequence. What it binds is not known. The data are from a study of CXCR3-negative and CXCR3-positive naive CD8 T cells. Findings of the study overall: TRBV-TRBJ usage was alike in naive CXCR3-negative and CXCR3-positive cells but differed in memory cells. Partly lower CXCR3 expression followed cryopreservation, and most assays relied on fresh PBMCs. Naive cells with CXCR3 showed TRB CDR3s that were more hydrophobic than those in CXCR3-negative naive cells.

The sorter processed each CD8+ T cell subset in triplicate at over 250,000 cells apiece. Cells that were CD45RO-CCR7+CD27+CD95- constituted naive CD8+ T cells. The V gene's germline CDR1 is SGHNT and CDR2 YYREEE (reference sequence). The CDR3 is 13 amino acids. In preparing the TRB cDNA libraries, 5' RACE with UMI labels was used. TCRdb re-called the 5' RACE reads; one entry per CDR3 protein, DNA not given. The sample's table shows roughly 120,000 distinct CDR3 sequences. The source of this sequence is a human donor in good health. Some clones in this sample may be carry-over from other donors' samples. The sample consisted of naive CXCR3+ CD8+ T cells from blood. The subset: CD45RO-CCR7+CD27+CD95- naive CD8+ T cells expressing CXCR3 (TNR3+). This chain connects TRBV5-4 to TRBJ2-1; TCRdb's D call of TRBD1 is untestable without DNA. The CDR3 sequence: CASSSLDAPYGFF.